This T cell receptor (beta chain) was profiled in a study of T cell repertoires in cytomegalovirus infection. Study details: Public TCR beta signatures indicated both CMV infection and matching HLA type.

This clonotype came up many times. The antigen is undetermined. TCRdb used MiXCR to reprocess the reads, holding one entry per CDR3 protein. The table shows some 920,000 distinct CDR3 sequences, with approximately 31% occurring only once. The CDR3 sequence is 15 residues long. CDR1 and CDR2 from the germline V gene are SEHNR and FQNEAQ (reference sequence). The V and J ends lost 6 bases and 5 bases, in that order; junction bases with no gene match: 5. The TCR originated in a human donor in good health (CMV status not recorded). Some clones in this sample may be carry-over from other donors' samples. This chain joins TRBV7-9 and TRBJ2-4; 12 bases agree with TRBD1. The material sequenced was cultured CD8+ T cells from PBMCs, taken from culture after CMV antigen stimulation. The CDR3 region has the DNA TGTGCCAGCAGTCTCTGGGACAGGGGGCAAAACATTCAGTACTTC. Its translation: CASSLWDRGQNIQYF.